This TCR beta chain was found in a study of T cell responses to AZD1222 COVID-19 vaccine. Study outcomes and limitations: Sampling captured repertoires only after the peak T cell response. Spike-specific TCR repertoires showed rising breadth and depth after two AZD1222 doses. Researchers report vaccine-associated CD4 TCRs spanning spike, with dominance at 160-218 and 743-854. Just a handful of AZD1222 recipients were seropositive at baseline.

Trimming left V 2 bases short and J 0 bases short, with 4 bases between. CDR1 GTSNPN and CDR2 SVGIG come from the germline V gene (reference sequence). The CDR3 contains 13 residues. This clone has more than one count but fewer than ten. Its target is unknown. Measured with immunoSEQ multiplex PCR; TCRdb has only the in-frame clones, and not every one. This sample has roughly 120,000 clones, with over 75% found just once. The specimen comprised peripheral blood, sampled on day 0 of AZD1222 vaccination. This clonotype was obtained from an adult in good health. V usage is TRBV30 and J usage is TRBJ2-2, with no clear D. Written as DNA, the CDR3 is TGTGCCTGGAGTCTCTCGAACACCGGGGAGCTGTTTTTT. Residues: CAWSLSNTGELFF.